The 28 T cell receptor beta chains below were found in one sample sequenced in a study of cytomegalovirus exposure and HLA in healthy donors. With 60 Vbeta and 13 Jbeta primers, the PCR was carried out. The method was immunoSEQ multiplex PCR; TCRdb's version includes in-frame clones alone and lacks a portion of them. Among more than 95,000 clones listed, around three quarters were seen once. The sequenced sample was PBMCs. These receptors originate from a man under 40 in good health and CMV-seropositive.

As DNA, the CDR3 is TGTGCCAGCAGTTTAGGGGGAGGGGTATCTCGCTACACCTTC. It specifies CASSLGGGVSRYTF. This chain uses TRBV28 with TRBJ1-2, with D perhaps matching TRBD1 (5 bases). V was shortened by 2 bases and J by 9 bases, with 16 bases between the two germline ends. Germline V CDR1 and CDR2: MDHEN, SYDVKM. The CDR3 is 14 residues long.

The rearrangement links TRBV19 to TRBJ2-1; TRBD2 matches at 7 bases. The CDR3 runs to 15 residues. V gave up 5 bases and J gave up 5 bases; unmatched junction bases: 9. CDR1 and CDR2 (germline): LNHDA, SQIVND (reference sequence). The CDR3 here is CASSSLGGTDNEQFF. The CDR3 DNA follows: TGTGCCAGTAGTTCCCTGGGAGGGACCGACAATGAGCAGTTCTTC. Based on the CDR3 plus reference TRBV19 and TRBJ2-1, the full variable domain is DGGITQSPKYLFRKEGQNVTLSCEQNLNHDAMYWYRQDPGQGLRLIYYSQIVNDFQKGDIAEGYSVSREKKESFPLTVTSAQKNPTAFYLCASSSLGGTDNEQFFGPGTRLTVL.

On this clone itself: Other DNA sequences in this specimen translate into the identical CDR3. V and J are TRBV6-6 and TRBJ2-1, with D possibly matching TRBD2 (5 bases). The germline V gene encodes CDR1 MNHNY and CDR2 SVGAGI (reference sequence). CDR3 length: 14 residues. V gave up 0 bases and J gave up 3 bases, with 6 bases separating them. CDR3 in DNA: TGTGCCAGCAGTTACTCGAGGGTCTACAATGAGCAGTTCTTC. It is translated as CASSYSRVYNEQFF.

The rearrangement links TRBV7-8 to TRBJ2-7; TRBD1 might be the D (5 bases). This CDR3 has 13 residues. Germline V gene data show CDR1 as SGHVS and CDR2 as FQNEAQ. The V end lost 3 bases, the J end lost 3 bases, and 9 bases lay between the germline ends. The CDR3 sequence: CASSLGLGYEQYF. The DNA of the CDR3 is TGTGCCAGCAGCTTGGGGCTGGGCTACGAGCAGTACTTC.

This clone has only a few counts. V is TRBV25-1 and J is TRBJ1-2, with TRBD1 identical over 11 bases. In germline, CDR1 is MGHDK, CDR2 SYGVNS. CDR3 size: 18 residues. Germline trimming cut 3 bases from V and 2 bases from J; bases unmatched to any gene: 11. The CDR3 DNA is TGTGCCAGCAGTGATGATTGGACAGGGGGCAGAAGCAACTATGGCTACACCTTC. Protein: CASSDDWTGGRSNYGYTF.

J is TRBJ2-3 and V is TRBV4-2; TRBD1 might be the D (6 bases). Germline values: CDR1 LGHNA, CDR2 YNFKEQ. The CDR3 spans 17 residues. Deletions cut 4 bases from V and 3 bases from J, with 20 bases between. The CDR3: CASSLHALQGSTDTQYF. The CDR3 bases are TGTGCCAGCAGCCTACACGCACTACAGGGTTCAACAGATACGCAGTATTTT.

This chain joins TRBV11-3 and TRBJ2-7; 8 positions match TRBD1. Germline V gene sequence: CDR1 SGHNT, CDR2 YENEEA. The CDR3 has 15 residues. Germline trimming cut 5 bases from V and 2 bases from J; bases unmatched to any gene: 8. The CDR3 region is CASSRGQGGAYEQYF. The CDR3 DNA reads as TGTGCCAGCAGCCGCGGACAGGGAGGCGCCTACGAGCAGTACTTC.

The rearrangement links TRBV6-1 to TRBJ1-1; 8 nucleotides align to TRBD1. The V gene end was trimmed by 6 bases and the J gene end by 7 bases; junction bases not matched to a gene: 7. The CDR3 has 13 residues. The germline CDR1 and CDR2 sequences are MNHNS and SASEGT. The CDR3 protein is CASRSGGWDEAFF. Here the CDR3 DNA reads TGTGCCAGCAGGTCAGGGGGCTGGGATGAAGCTTTCTTT.

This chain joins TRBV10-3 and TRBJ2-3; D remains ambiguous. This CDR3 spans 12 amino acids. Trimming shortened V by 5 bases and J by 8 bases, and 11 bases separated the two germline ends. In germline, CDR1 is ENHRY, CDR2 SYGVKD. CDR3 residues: CAISPPGSTQYF. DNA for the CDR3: TGTGCCATCAGTCCCCCAGGATCTACGCAGTATTTT.

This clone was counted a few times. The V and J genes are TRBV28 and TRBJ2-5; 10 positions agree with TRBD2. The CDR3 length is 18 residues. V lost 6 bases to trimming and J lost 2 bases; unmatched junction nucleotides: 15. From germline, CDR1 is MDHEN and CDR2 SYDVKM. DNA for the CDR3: TGTGCCAGCAGGAGAAGACAGGGAAAACTAGCGGGACAAGAGACCCAGTACTTC. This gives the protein CASRRRQGKLAGQETQYF.

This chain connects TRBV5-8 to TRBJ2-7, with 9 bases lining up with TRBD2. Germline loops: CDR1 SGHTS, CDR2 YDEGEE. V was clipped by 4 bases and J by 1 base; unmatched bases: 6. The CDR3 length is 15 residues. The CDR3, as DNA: TGTGCCAGCAGCGGTCGACTAGCGGAGTCCTACGAGCAGTACTTC. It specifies CASSGRLAESYEQYF.

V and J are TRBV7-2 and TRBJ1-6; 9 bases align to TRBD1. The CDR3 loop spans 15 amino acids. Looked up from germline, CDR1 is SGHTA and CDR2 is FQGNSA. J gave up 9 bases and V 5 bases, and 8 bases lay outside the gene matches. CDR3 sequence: CASSQRDRDLSPLHF. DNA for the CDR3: TGTGCCAGCAGCCAAAGGGACAGGGACCTTTCACCCCTCCACTTT.

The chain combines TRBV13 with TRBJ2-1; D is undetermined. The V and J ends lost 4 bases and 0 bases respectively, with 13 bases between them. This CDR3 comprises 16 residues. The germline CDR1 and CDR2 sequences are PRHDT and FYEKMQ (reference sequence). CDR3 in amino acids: CASSSGGWSSYNEQFF. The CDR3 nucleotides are TGTGCCAGCAGCTCCGGCGGCTGGAGCTCCTACAATGAGCAGTTCTTC.

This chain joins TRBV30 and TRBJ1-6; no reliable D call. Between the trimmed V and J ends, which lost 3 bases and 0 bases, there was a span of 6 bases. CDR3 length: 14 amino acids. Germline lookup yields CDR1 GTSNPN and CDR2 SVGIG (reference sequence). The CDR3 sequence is CAWRLSSYNSPLHF. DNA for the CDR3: TGTGCCTGGAGGCTGAGCTCCTATAATTCACCCCTCCACTTT.

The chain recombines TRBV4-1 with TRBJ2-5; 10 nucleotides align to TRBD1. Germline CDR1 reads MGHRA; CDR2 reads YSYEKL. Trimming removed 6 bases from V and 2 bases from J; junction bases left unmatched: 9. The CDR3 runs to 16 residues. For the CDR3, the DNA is TGCGCCAGCAGTCGACAGGGGGCAAGGAATCAAGAGACCCAGTACTTC. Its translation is CASSRQGARNQETQYF.

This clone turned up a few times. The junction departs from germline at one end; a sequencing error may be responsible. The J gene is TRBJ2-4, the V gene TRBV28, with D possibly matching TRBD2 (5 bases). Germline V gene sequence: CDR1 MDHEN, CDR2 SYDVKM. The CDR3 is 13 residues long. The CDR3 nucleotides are TGTGCCAGCAGCCGTGGTGGGGAGAACAGTCAGTACTTC. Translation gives CASSRGGENSQYF.

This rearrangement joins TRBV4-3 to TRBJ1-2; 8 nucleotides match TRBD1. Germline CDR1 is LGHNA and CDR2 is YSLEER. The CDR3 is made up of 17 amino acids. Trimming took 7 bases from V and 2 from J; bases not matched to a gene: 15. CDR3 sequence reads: CASTPRVGRGRNYGYTF. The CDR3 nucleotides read TGCGCCAGCACCCCCCGGGTTGGCAGGGGGCGGAACTATGGCTACACCTTC.

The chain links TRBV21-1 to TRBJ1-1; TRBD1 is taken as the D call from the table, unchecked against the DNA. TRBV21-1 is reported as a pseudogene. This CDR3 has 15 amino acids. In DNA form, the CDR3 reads TGTGCCAGCAGCAAAGGGGCGCAGGGGGGCTCTGAAGCTTTCTTT. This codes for CASSKGAQGGSEAFF.

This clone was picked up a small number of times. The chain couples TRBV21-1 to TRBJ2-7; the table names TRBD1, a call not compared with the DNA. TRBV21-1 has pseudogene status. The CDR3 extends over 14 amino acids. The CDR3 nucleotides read TGTGCCAGCAGCAAAGAGGTCAGGGTTCACGAGCAGTACTTC. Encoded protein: CASSKEVRVHEQYF.

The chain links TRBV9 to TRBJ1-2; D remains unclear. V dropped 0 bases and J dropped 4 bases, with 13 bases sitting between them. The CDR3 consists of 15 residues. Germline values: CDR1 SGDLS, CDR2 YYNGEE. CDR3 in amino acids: CASSVDRHALYGYTF. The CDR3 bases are TGTGCCAGCAGCGTAGACAGACATGCCCTCTATGGCTACACCTTC.

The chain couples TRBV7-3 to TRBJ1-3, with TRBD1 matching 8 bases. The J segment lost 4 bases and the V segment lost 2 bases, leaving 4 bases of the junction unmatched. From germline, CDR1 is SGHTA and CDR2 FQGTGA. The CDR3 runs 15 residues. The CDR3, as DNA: TGTGCCAGCAGCTTACCCGGGACAGGCGGAAACACCATATATTTT. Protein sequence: CASSLPGTGGNTIYF.

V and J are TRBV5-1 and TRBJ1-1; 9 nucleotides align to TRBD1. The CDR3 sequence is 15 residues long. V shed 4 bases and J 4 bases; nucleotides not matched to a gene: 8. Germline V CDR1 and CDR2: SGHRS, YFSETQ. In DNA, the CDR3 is TGCGCCAGCAGCGCACCGGGACAGGGTGGCACTGAAGCTTTCTTT. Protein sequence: CASSAPGQGGTEAFF.

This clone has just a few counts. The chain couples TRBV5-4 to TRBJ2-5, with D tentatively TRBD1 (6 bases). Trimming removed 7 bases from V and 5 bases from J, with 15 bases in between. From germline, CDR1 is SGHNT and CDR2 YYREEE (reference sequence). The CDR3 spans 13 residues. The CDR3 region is CASSQQGYETQYF. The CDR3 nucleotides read TGTGCCAGCTCACAACAGGGATACGAGACCCAGTACTTC.

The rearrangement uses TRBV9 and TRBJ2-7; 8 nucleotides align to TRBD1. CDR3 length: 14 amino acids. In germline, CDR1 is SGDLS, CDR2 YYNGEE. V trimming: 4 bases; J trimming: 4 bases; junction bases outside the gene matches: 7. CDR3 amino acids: CASSPKTGVYEQYF. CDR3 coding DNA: TGTGCCAGCAGCCCTAAGACAGGGGTATACGAGCAGTACTTC.

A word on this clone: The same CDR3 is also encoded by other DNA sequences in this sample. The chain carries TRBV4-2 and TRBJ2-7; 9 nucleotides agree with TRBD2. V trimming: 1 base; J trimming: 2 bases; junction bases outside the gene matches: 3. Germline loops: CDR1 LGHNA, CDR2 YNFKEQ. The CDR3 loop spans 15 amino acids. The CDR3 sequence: CASSQGLAGTYEQYF. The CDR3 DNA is TGTGCCAGCAGCCAAGGGCTAGCGGGAACCTACGAGCAGTACTTC.

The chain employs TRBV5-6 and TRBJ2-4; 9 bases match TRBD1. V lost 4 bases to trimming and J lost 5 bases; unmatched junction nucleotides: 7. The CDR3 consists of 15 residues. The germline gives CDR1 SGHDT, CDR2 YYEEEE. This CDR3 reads CASSRTGQGENIQYF. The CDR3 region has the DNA TGTGCCAGCAGCCGAACGGGACAGGGTGAAAACATTCAGTACTTC. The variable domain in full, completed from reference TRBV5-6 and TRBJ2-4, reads DAGVTQSPTHLIKTRGQQVTLRCSPKSGHDTVSWYQQALGQGPQFIFQYYEEEERQRGNFPDRFSGHQFPNYSSELNVNALLLGDSALYLCASSRTGQGENIQYFGAGTRLSVL.

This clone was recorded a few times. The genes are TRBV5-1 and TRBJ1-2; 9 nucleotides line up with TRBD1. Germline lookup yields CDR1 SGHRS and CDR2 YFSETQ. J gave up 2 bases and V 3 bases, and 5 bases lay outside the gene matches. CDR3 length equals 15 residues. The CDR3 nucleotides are TGCGCCAGCAGCTCCCGGACAGGGGCCAACTATGGCTACACCTTC. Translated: CASSSRTGANYGYTF. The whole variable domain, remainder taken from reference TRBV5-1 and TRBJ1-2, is KAGVTQTPRYLIKTRGQQVTLSCSPISGHRSVSWYQQTPGQGLQFLFEYFSETQRNKGNFPGRFSGRQFSNSRSEMNVSTLELGDSALYLCASSSRTGANYGYTFGSGTRLTVV.

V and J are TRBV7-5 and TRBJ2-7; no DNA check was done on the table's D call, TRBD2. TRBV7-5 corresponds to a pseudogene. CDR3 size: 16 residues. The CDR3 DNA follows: TGTGCCAGAAGCTTAGTCCCGGGTAAAAGCTCCTACGAGCAGTACTTC. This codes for CARSLVPGKSSYEQYF.